The clone carrying this T cell receptor beta chain was detected a few times. The antigen remains undetermined. TCRdb used MiXCR to reprocess the 5' RACE reads, holding one entry per CDR3 protein. Of roughly 79,000 distinct CDR3 sequences in the sample, approximately 7.3% were seen once. CDR1 and CDR2 from the germline V gene are LGHDT and YNNKEL (reference sequence). Trimming cost V 0 bases and J 2 bases, with 14 bases left between them. CDR3 size: 16 residues. The sample belongs to a study of T cells after yellow fever vaccination. About the study: Some fractions had low cell numbers, and these were prepared with SMART-Seq v4 Ultra Low Input. Study outcomes and limitations: A minor fraction of clonotypes spanned both CD4 and CD8 compartments. There was a possibility that FACS-sorted repertoires contained abundant clonotypes contaminating from the bulk population.

This TCR derives from a man in his late teens or twenties who received the YFV17D yellow fever vaccine. The genes are TRBV3-1 and TRBJ2-7; D remains unclear. The sample in question was CD8+ T cells sorted from PBMCs, obtained 10 days after the first yellow fever vaccination. In DNA, the CDR3 is TGTGCCAGCAGCCAAGATTTACCGCCTGCTACCTACGAGCAGTACGTC. Amino acids: CASSQDLPPATYEQYV.